Below, 26 T cell receptor beta chains from the same sample are listed, as sequenced in a study of beta chain features in type 1 diabetes. As every portion of the isolated RNA was reverse transcribed, the sequencing read expressed TCRB transcripts. This table comes from immunoSEQ multiplex PCR, and its TCRdb copy is limited to in-frame clones, with some not included. The repertoire holds 25,000 or so clones, 55% to 75% seen once, with over 2% in the top ten. The sample consisted of Tregs from blood. These receptors were taken from a woman between 40 and 55 years old in good health.

This chain joins TRBV20-1 and TRBJ2-5; the D gene is possibly TRBD1 (6 bases). Germline-derived CDR1 and CDR2 are DFQATT and SNEGSKA (reference sequence). CDR3 size: 11 residues. Trimming shortened V by 8 bases and J by 5 bases, and 12 bases separated the two germline ends. CDR3 DNA sequence: TGCAGTCCGCAGGGGCAGGAGACCCAGTACTTC. Translating it yields CSPQGQETQYF.

The chain couples TRBV5-1 to TRBJ1-4; the D gene is possibly TRBD1 (6 bases). The V gene lost 7 bases and the J gene lost 8 bases, with 24 bases spanning the gap. Germline V CDR1 and CDR2: SGHRS, YFSETQ. The CDR3 contains 16 residues. The DNA of the CDR3 is TGCGCCAGCGGCGAAAACCAGGGGCTCGGTCGAGAAAAACTGTTTTTT. Encoded protein: CASGENQGLGREKLFF.

This chain uses TRBV18 with TRBJ1-3; D unresolved. Trimming stripped 0 bases from V and 4 bases from J, with 4 bases between. CDR3 length: 13 residues. Germline values: CDR1 KGHSH, CDR2 LQKENI. CDR3 sequence: CASSPPAGNTIYF. The CDR3 nucleotides are TGTGCCAGCTCACCACCCGCGGGAAACACCATATATTTT.

The chain joins TRBV7-9 to TRBJ1-2; TRBD1 matches 8 bases. CDR3 length equals 16 residues. The V gene's germline CDR1 is SEHNR and CDR2 FQNEAQ (reference sequence). Losses at the gene ends were 1 base for V and 7 bases for J; bases not matched to a gene: 11. The DNA of the CDR3 is TGTGCCAGCAGCTTAGTAGGCCGGACAGGGACTGGTGGCTACACCTTC. Amino acid sequence: CASSLVGRTGTGGYTF.

This rearrangement joins TRBV15 to TRBJ2-3; 8 nucleotides line up with TRBD2. J lost 4 bases, V lost 5 bases, and 2 bases had no gene match. This CDR3 contains 13 residues. Germline values: CDR1 LNHNV, CDR2 YYDKDF (reference sequence). CDR3 nucleotides: TGTGCCACCAGCTACGGGGGGGCAGATACGCAGTATTTT. Its translation: CATSYGGADTQYF.

This clone appeared a few times. This chain links TRBV5-1 with TRBJ2-5; 11 bases are shared with TRBD2. Near its end, the DNA agrees better with TRBJ2-7, so the J call may be wrong. The CDR3 has 15 residues. Germline lookup yields CDR1 SGHRS and CDR2 YFSETQ. The CDR3 nucleotides are TGCGCCAGCAGCTTGGCTAGCGGGGGGATCTACGAGCAGTACTTC. Its protein is CASSLASGGIYEQYF.

This chain links TRBV2 with TRBJ1-2; D gene unclear. The CDR3 has 14 residues. Germline V gene data show CDR1 as SNHLY and CDR2 as FYNNEI. Trimming took 5 bases from V and 4 from J, leaving 14 bases between them. CDR3: CASSSGRALYGYTF. CDR3 nucleotide sequence: TGTGCCAGCAGTTCCGGGAGAGCTCTCTATGGCTACACCTTC.

Only one count was recorded for this clone. The chain links TRBV4-3 to TRBJ1-2; D remains ambiguous. CDR1 and CDR2 from the germline V gene are LGHNA and YSLEER. The CDR3 loop spans 15 amino acids. V gave up 0 bases and J gave up 4 bases, with 12 bases separating them. CDR3 DNA: TGCGCCAGCAGCCAAGAGTACAGAACCCTCTATGGCTACACCTTC. Its translation: CASSQEYRTLYGYTF.

V is TRBV4-1 and J is TRBJ2-3; TRBD1 might be the D (5 bases). Per the germline V gene, CDR1 is MGHRA and CDR2 is YSYEKL. V was trimmed by 3 bases and J by 4 bases, leaving 14 bases between them. The CDR3 has 15 amino acids. CDR3 region: CASSHPGQGSDTQYF. The CDR3 coding sequence is TGCGCCAGCAGCCACCCAGGTCAGGGCTCAGATACGCAGTATTTT.

The gene calls are TRBV7-2 and TRBJ2-1; D possibly corresponds to TRBD1 (6 bases). The CDR3 runs to 13 residues. The ends were cut back, 5 bases at V and 10 bases at J, with 15 bases in the middle. CDR1 is SGHTA and CDR2 is FQGNSA in the germline V gene. Written as DNA, the CDR3 is TGTGCCAGCAGCCGAGCAGGGGTAGGCGAGCAGTTCTTC. This sequence encodes CASSRAGVGEQFF.

A few counts support this clone. V is TRBV10-3 and J is TRBJ2-7; a possible D gene is TRBD2 (7 bases). CDR3 size: 13 residues. In germline, CDR1 is ENHRY, CDR2 SYGVKD. V was trimmed by 6 bases and J by 3 bases, leaving 12 bases between them. CDR3 region: CAIRGGGRYEQYF. The CDR3 DNA sequence: TGTGCCATCAGAGGGGGAGGGCGCTACGAGCAGTACTTC.

The CDR3: CAVAPHSYEQYF. DNA for the CDR3: TGTGCGGTGGCCCCCCACTCCTACGAGCAGTACTTC. This sequence joins TRBV25-1 and TRBJ2-7; D gene unclear. This CDR3 has 12 residues. Germline-derived CDR1 and CDR2 are MGHDK and SYGVNS.

The V and J genes are TRBV27 and TRBJ2-2; TRBD2 is a possible D gene (6 bases). V lost 6 bases and J lost 2, with 19 bases in between. The length of the CDR3 is 17 residues. Germline lookup yields CDR1 MNHEY and CDR2 SMNVEV (reference sequence). The CDR3 loop reads CASRRRRGDSNTGELFF. As DNA, the CDR3 is TGTGCCAGCAGGCGACGGCGGGGAGACAGTAACACCGGGGAGCTGTTTTTT.

J is TRBJ2-5 and V is TRBV7-9; D gene ambiguous. The CDR3 totals 10 residues. The V end was cut by 8 bases, the J end by 11 bases, with 12 bases between. CDR1 and CDR2 (germline): SEHNR, FQNEAQ (reference sequence). Here the CDR3 reads CASAGSWQYF. In nucleotides, the CDR3 is TGTGCCAGCGCAGGATCGTGGCAGTACTTC. The whole variable domain, filled in from reference TRBV7-9 and TRBJ2-5, reads DTGVSQNPRHKITKRGQNVTFRCDPISEHNRLYWYRQTLGQGPEFLTYFQNEAQLEKSRLLSDRFSAERPKGSFSTLEIQRTEQGDSAMYLCASAGSWQYFGPGTRLLVL.

This clone occurred once. The chain employs TRBV6-1 and TRBJ2-3, with 12 positions matching TRBD2. CDR1 and CDR2 (germline): MNHNS, SASEGT. With V trimmed by 4 bases and J by 0 bases, 5 bases remained unmatched. The CDR3 extends over 17 amino acids. The CDR3 protein is CASSAGTSGFSTDTQYF. The CDR3 bases are TGTGCCAGCAGTGCCGGGACTAGCGGGTTCAGCACAGATACGCAGTATTTT.

This chain joins TRBV4-1 and TRBJ2-7; the match to TRBD2 covers 10 bases. Germline CDR1 is MGHRA and CDR2 is YSYEKL. The CDR3 consists of 17 residues. Trimming cost V 4 bases and J 3 bases; bases outside gene matches: 12. The chain's CDR3 is CASSLFGAGGFDYEQYF. CDR3 coding DNA: TGCGCCAGCAGCCTGTTCGGAGCGGGGGGGTTTGACTACGAGCAGTACTTC.

The CDR3 DNA follows: TGTGCCAGCAGCTCTCCGAATAGCGGGGGGGCTTACGAGCAGTACTTC. As protein: CASSSPNSGGAYEQYF. The rearrangement links TRBV7-9 to TRBJ2-7; 11 nucleotides match TRBD2. The CDR3 sequence is 16 residues long. Germline V lookup: CDR1 SEHNR, CDR2 FQNEAQ (reference sequence). The V gene end was trimmed by 4 bases and the J gene end by 4 bases; junction bases not matched to a gene: 9.

The V and J genes are TRBV28 and TRBJ1-3; the D gene is possibly TRBD1 (5 bases). The CDR3 totals 15 residues. The germline CDR1 and CDR2 sequences are MDHEN and SYDVKM. The V end was cut by 11 bases, the J end by 0 bases, with 17 bases between. CDR3 residues: CACRVQGSSGNTIYF. The DNA of the CDR3 is TGTGCCTGCCGGGTCCAGGGTAGCTCTGGAAACACCATATATTTT.

The genes are TRBV7-2 and TRBJ2-1; 8 bases map to TRBD2. CDR1 and CDR2 from the germline V gene are SGHTA and FQGNSA. CDR3 length: 15 amino acids. V lost 2 bases and J lost 9; bases outside the gene matches: 9. CDR3 sequence reads: CASSLTGGKGGEQFF. The DNA for the CDR3 is TGTGCCAGCAGCTTAACGGGAGGGAAGGGGGGTGAGCAGTTCTTC.

The chain links TRBV19 to TRBJ1-1; weak D call: TRBD1 (5 bases). CDR1 is LNHDA and CDR2 is SQIVND in the germline V gene (reference sequence). The germline V and J ends were trimmed by 4 bases and 1 base, with 7 bases remaining between them. The CDR3 runs 13 residues. CDR3 DNA: TGTGCCAGTAGTACTACAGGGAACACTGAAGCTTTCTTT. Residues: CASSTTGNTEAFF.

This clone turned up a few times. This chain connects TRBV10-3 to TRBJ2-7; D is possibly TRBD1 (6 bases). The V end was cut by 11 bases, the J end by 6 bases, with 17 bases between. This CDR3 spans 12 amino acids. Germline loops: CDR1 ENHRY, CDR2 SYGVKD. The CDR3 region has the DNA TGTGCCCTCTCGACAGGACGGGGCGAGCAGTACTTC. Its protein product is CALSTGRGEQYF.

This chain connects TRBV19 to TRBJ2-5; possibly TRBD1 for D (5 bases). This CDR3 region has 13 residues. The V gene lost 6 bases and the J gene lost 5 bases, with 13 bases spanning the gap. CDR1 and CDR2 (germline): LNHDA, SQIVND (reference sequence). The CDR3 loop is CASSSRDPETQYF. The CDR3 coding sequence is TGTGCCAGTAGCAGCAGGGATCCCGAGACCCAGTACTTC. The full variable domain, rest sourced from reference TRBV19 and TRBJ2-5, is DGGITQSPKYLFRKEGQNVTLSCEQNLNHDAMYWYRQDPGQGLRLIYYSQIVNDFQKGDIAEGYSVSREKKESFPLTVTSAQKNPTAFYLCASSSRDPETQYFGPGTRLLVL.

J is TRBJ2-7 and V is TRBV4-1; no reliable D call. The CDR3 has 13 residues. Deletions cut 0 bases from V and 4 bases from J, with 7 bases between. Looked up from germline, CDR1 is MGHRA and CDR2 is YSYEKL. The CDR3 sequence: CASSQDSRYEQYF. Here the CDR3 DNA reads TGCGCCAGCAGCCAAGATTCCCGTTACGAGCAGTACTTC.

The rearrangement joins TRBV5-1 to TRBJ1-5; D not resolved. From germline, CDR1 is SGHRS and CDR2 YFSETQ. V was trimmed by 1 base and J by 1 base, leaving 24 bases between them. The CDR3 covers 20 residues. The CDR3 DNA follows: TGCGCCAGCAGCTTGTACATCCGGGTTCGGTTAATATCGAGCAATCAGCCCCAGCATTTT. It is translated as CASSLYIRVRLISSNQPQHF.

V gene TRBV6-1 combines with J gene TRBJ2-3; a possible D gene is TRBD2 (7 bases). The CDR3 is made up of 16 amino acids. Trimming left V 2 bases short and J 2 bases short, with 14 bases between. Germline V lookup: CDR1 MNHNS, CDR2 SASEGT. This CDR3 is CASSERGGRATDTQYF. In DNA form, the CDR3 reads TGTGCCAGCAGTGAAAGGGGGGGTCGGGCCACAGATACGCAGTATTTT.

V and J are TRBV6-1 and TRBJ2-7, with 7 bases lining up with TRBD1. This CDR3 is built from 17 residues. Trimming cost V 0 bases and J 2 bases; bases outside gene matches: 10. Germline V gives CDR1 MNHNS, CDR2 SASEGT. CDR3 residues: CASSEARGPGAPYEQYF. CDR3 DNA: TGTGCCAGCAGTGAAGCGAGGGGGCCCGGGGCCCCCTACGAGCAGTACTTC.